The T cell receptor beta chain under discussion was sequenced for a study of T cells after somatic rescue of genetic block. TCRdb's table, derived via immunoSEQ multiplex PCR, lists solely in-frame clones and lacks some. The sample records 55,000 or so clones, approximately 96% being singletons. J lost 2 bases, V lost 0 bases, and 3 bases had no gene match. CDR1 is MNHEY, CDR2 SVGAGI, per germline. CDR3 length equals 16 residues. Sequenced material: peripheral blood mononuclear cells (PBMCs). This sequence joins TRBV6-5 and TRBJ2-1, with TRBD1 matching over 8 bases. The receptor was isolated from a child younger than two. Here the CDR3 reads CASSYSGTGPYNEQFF. In DNA form, the CDR3 reads TGTGCCAGCAGTTACTCAGGGACAGGCCCCTACAATGAGCAGTTCTTC.